A single sample gave rise to the 5 T cell receptor beta chains below, sequenced in a study of radiotherapy plus CTLA-4 blockade in lung cancer listed by TCRdb under 2018. Library generation was performed with the immunoSEQ multiplex PCR assay. TCRdb retrieved this table from immuneACCESS and kept in-frame rearrangements only. Not all clones are present; in checked studies, unresolved V genes account for under half, and no reason is known for the remainder. A total of about 95,000 clones appear in this sample, around four fifths of them only once. The ten top clones hold roughly 0.84% of the sample. The sample consisted of peripheral blood, taken from a patient treated with radiotherapy plus ipilimumab. Source of these receptors: a human donor with non-small cell lung cancer who had stable disease on radiotherapy plus ipilimumab.

The rearrangement uses TRBV19 and TRBJ2-5, with 8 bases matching TRBD1. Germline CDR1 and CDR2: LNHDA and SQIVND (reference sequence). With 6 bases clipped from V and 5 bases from J, the junction kept 5 bases outside the gene matches. This CDR3 region has 13 residues. CDR3 loop: CASSQGAWETQYF. DNA of the CDR3: TGTGCCAGTAGCCAGGGGGCTTGGGAGACCCAGTACTTC.

As regards this clone: It is unclear where the CDR3 begins or ends on the DNA, so no DNA is shown, and the CDR3 is as TCRdb lists it. This chain links TRBV9 with TRBJ1-2. Germline V CDR1 and CDR2: SGDLS, YYNGEE. The CDR3 comprises 11 residues, both ends counted. The CDR3 loop reads CASSVGLGITF.

This chain connects TRBV5-1 to TRBJ1-1; perhaps TRBD1 as D (6 bases). The CDR3 totals 15 residues. Germline V gene data show CDR1 as SGHRS and CDR2 as YFSETQ. The V and J ends lost 0 bases and 5 bases respectively, with 14 bases between them. The CDR3 DNA is TGCGCCAGCAGCTTGGCCGGGCAGGGGTGGACTGAAGCTTTCTTT. Protein sequence: CASSLAGQGWTEAFF.

This rearrangement joins TRBV28 to TRBJ1-5; 7 nucleotides align to TRBD1. Germline trimming cut 3 bases from V and 3 bases from J; bases unmatched to any gene: 2. This CDR3 has 14 amino acids. Germline V CDR1 and CDR2: MDHEN, SYDVKM. CDR3 DNA sequence: TGTGCCAGCAGTTTGGGACAGTTCAATCAGCCCCAGCATTTT. Protein product: CASSLGQFNQPQHF.

V gene TRBV7-3 combines with J gene TRBJ2-2; weak D call: TRBD1 (6 bases). This CDR3 has 13 residues. CDR1 and CDR2 (germline): SGHTA, FQGTGA. Trimming shortened V by 6 bases and J by 7 bases, and 12 bases separated the two germline ends. CDR3 region: CASSDTGYGELFF. The CDR3 region has the DNA TGTGCCAGCAGTGATACAGGGTACGGGGAGCTGTTTTTT.